The present T cell receptor beta chain was sequenced within a study of shared clonotypes between healthy human individuals. In the source study's methods: Filtering was not the same, since immunoSEQ gave junction-only sequences without quality scores. Here immunoSEQ multiplex PCR was the method, and the copy in TCRdb shows in-frame clones only, minus some. D and trimming were read from the DNA, whereas the V and J calls and clone size are those reported in that table. The data hold around 1.1 million clones, with around 78% observed a single time. The CDR3 loop spans 15 amino acids. Deletions cut 6 bases from V and 5 bases from J, with 20 bases between. Germline V CDR1 and CDR2: SNHLY, FYNNEI. Each sample came from a Caucasian adult donor living in Nashville, Tennessee. A few counts support this clone. The antigen is not known. Overall study findings and caveats: All-four-donor shared clonotypes had higher generation probabilities than non-shared clonotypes did.

The TCR was taken from a young man in good health. Some clones in this sample may be carry-over from other donors' samples. The V and J genes are TRBV2 and TRBJ2-7; D possibly matches TRBD1 or TRBD2 (5 bases each). Input material: memory CD4+ T cells from PBMCs. Documented subset: CD45RA-negative fraction. The DNA of the CDR3 is TGTGCCAGCAGCGCTATGGGGGTGAAGGGGAACGAGCAGTACTTC. It encodes CASSAMGVKGNEQYF.